The 28 T cell receptor beta chains listed next were all sequenced from one sample in a study of blood T cell repertoires in COVID-19. The table came from immunoSEQ multiplex PCR; TCRdb's copy has only in-frame clones and leaves some out. The sample records 70,000 to 75,000 clones, 81% being singletons. The sequencing sample was made of peripheral blood. The receptors were sampled from a woman in her 70s with acute or convalescent COVID-19.

J is TRBJ1-2 and V is TRBV4-2; 7 bases agree with TRBD1. Germline V gives CDR1 LGHNA, CDR2 YNFKEQ. J was trimmed by 4 bases and V by 1 base; bases with no gene match: 3. This CDR3 contains 14 residues. CDR3 sequence: CASSQVGQIYGYTF. The CDR3 DNA follows: TGTGCCAGCAGCCAAGTGGGACAGATCTATGGCTACACCTTC.

The V call is TRBV10-1, the J call TRBJ2-2, with 10 bases that match TRBD1. The CDR3 has 17 residues. Germline CDR1 and CDR2: WNHNN and SYGVQD (reference sequence). J was trimmed by 4 bases and V by 0 bases; bases with no gene match: 5. The CDR3, as DNA: TGCGCCAGCAGTGAGTCCCGACAGGGGGCCGGCACCGGGGAGCTGTTTTTT. It specifies CASSESRQGAGTGELFF.

The V call is TRBV19, the J call TRBJ2-7; 12 bases are a match to TRBD2. Trimming took 2 bases from V and 2 from J; bases not matched to a gene: 7. In germline, CDR1 is LNHDA, CDR2 SQIVND (reference sequence). The CDR3 is 17 residues long. CDR3 DNA: TGTGCCAGTAGTATAACGACTAGCGGGAGAGTGGCCTACGAGCAGTACTTC. This translates into CASSITTSGRVAYEQYF.

This chain uses TRBV30 with TRBJ2-6; D ambiguous. CDR1 and CDR2 from the germline V gene are GTSNPN and SVGIG (reference sequence). The V end was cut by 7 bases, the J end by 4 bases, with 8 bases between. The CDR3 is made up of 12 amino acids. The DNA of the CDR3 is TGTGCCTCGGAGAGGGGGGCCAACGTCCTGACTTTC. It encodes CASERGANVLTF. The whole variable domain, remainder taken from reference TRBV30 and TRBJ2-6, is SQTIHQWPATLVQPVGSPLSLECTVEGTSNPNLYWYRQAAGRGLQLLFYSVGIGQISSEVPQNLSASRPQDRQFILSSKKLLLSDSGFYLCASERGANVLTFGAGSRLTVL.

This clone has a single count. The chain couples TRBV5-1 to TRBJ1-2, with 7 bases identical to TRBD1. J lost 8 bases, V lost 5 bases, and 9 bases had no gene match. CDR3 length equals 13 residues. CDR1 SGHRS and CDR2 YFSETQ come from the germline V gene. The CDR3, as DNA: TGCGCCAGCAGGCTTGGACAGGTAGAAGGCTACACCTTC. This gives the protein CASRLGQVEGYTF.

The rearrangement joins TRBV6-5 to TRBJ2-5, with 11 bases lining up with TRBD1. Germline assignment: CDR1 MNHEY and CDR2 SVGAGI. Trimming at V came to 4 bases and at J to 5 bases, leaving 6 bases not matched to a gene. The CDR3 length is 15 residues. This CDR3 reads CASSSGTGGYETQYF. The CDR3 coding sequence is TGTGCCAGCAGTTCCGGGACAGGGGGATACGAGACCCAGTACTTC.

This rearrangement joins TRBV24-1 to TRBJ2-5; D is perhaps TRBD1 (6 bases). The CDR3 contains 15 residues. From germline, CDR1 is KGHDR and CDR2 SFDVKD. Trimming stripped 5 bases from V and 4 bases from J, with 16 bases between. This chain's CDR3 is CATSAPSQGRETQYF. In DNA, the CDR3 is TGTGCCACCAGTGCCCCCTCGCAGGGGCGAGAGACCCAGTACTTC.

The chain carries TRBV10-2 and TRBJ2-2, with D possibly matching TRBD1 (5 bases). The germline CDR1 and CDR2 sequences are WSHSY and SAAADI. The CDR3 has 16 amino acids. The V and J ends lost 6 bases and 5 bases respectively, with 19 bases between them. CDR3 sequence (DNA): TGCGCCAGCAGGTCGGACACTCATGCATCAACCGGGGAGCTGTTTTTT. Its protein is CASRSDTHASTGELFF.

The chain combines TRBV25-1 with TRBJ1-1; no reliable D call. CDR3 length: 15 residues. The V gene lost 2 bases and the J gene lost 5 bases, with 15 bases spanning the gap. The germline CDR1 and CDR2 sequences are MGHDK and SYGVNS. Here the CDR3 reads CASSEGPGAGTEAFF. CDR3 DNA sequence: TGTGCCAGCAGTGAAGGCCCGGGTGCGGGGACTGAAGCTTTCTTT. Variable domain in full (rest from reference TRBV25-1 and TRBJ1-1): EADIYQTPRYLVIGTGKKITLECSQTMGHDKMYWYQQDPGMELHLIHYSYGVNSTEKGDLSSESTVSRIRTEHFPLTLESARPSHTSQYLCASSEGPGAGTEAFFGQGTRLTVV.

The chain is built from TRBV7-9 and TRBJ2-5; the D is unclear. In germline, CDR1 is SEHNR, CDR2 FQNEAQ (reference sequence). There are 13 residues in the CDR3. Between the trimmed V and J ends, which lost 5 bases and 5 bases, there was a span of 12 bases. CDR3 coding DNA: TGTGCCAGCAGCCCCACACATACGGAGACCCAGTACTTC. Its translation is CASSPTHTETQYF. Full variable domain (remainder filled in from reference TRBV7-9 and TRBJ2-5): DTGVSQNPRHKITKRGQNVTFRCDPISEHNRLYWYRQTLGQGPEFLTYFQNEAQLEKSRLLSDRFSAERPKGSFSTLEIQRTEQGDSAMYLCASSPTHTETQYFGPGTRLLVL.

The rearrangement uses TRBV30 and TRBJ1-5, with D possibly TRBD1 on 5 matching bases. The CDR3 loop spans 14 amino acids. V lost 0 bases to trimming and J lost 3 bases, with 9 bases between them. The germline CDR1 and CDR2 sequences are GTSNPN and SVGIG (reference sequence). CDR3 sequence reads: CAWSVRRVNQPQHF. The DNA of the CDR3 is TGTGCCTGGAGTGTTCGCAGGGTCAATCAGCCCCAGCATTTT.

V usage is TRBV4-1 and J usage is TRBJ1-1, with D possibly TRBD1 on 6 matching bases. This CDR3 spans 17 amino acids. Germline assignment: CDR1 MGHRA and CDR2 YSYEKL. V lost 1 base to trimming and J lost 3 bases, with 18 bases between them. Here the CDR3 reads CASSQAGTRTGHTEAFF. The DNA of the CDR3 is TGCGCCAGCAGCCAAGCCGGGACCCGAACAGGGCACACTGAAGCTTTCTTT.

This clone has a handful of counts. This chain links TRBV10-3 with TRBJ2-3; D is possibly TRBD1 (6 bases). The germline CDR1 and CDR2 sequences are ENHRY and SYGVKD. Deletions cut 2 bases from V and 8 bases from J, with 17 bases between. The CDR3 spans 15 residues. CDR3 region: CAISEPRTAGATQYF. The CDR3 coding sequence is TGTGCCATCAGTGAGCCCCGGACAGCTGGAGCTACGCAGTATTTT.

Concerning this clone itself: It may be a read error: a sequence one base away is much more abundant. In the same sample, other DNA sequences code for this CDR3. This chain joins TRBV5-1 and TRBJ2-7; 7 bases match TRBD1. Germline lookup yields CDR1 SGHRS and CDR2 YFSETQ. This CDR3 is built from 15 residues. For the CDR3, the DNA is TGTGCCAGCAGCTGGGGGACAGTAGACTCCTACGAGCAGTACTTC. This codes for CASSWGTVDSYEQYF.

The chain carries TRBV27 and TRBJ2-5; 10 positions match TRBD1. The ends lost 5 bases at V and 4 bases at J; junction bases unmatched: 4. Germline CDR1 is MNHEY and CDR2 is SMNVEV (reference sequence). The CDR3 runs to 14 residues. The CDR3 nucleotides read TGTGCCAGCAGTGTGGACAGGGGGGTAGAGACCCAGTACTTC. It specifies CASSVDRGVETQYF.

The gene calls are TRBV28 and TRBJ2-3; 9 bases map to TRBD1. Trimming took 5 bases from V and 7 from J; bases not matched to a gene: 10. CDR1 MDHEN and CDR2 SYDVKM come from the germline V gene. The CDR3 spans 15 residues. The CDR3 DNA follows: TGTGCCAGCAGTGTCACCGGGACAGGGTTTAATACGCAGTATTTT. Its translation is CASSVTGTGFNTQYF.

This sequence joins TRBV27 and TRBJ1-5; the D is unclear. The length of the CDR3 is 15 residues. CDR1 MNHEY and CDR2 SMNVEV come from the germline V gene (reference sequence). V was shortened by 1 base and J by 4 bases, with 11 bases between the two germline ends. The CDR3 protein is CASSLLAGGNQPQHF. The CDR3 DNA is TGTGCCAGCAGTTTATTGGCAGGAGGGAATCAGCCCCAGCATTTT.

The chain joins TRBV18 to TRBJ1-5; D is uncertain. Germline V lookup: CDR1 KGHSH, CDR2 LQKENI. The CDR3 sequence is 16 residues long. The V end was cut by 2 bases, the J end by 0 bases, with 11 bases between. The CDR3 loop is CASSPSVLLSNQPQHF. The CDR3 bases are TGTGCCAGCTCACCATCGGTCCTTCTTAGCAATCAGCCCCAGCATTTT.

This chain links TRBV6-4 with TRBJ1-6, with 9 nucleotides matching TRBD1. Losses at the gene ends were 2 bases for V and 8 bases for J; bases not matched to a gene: 4. The CDR3 consists of 15 residues. Germline lookup yields CDR1 MRHNA and CDR2 SNTAGT. The CDR3 loop is CASSDGQGKHSPLHF. The CDR3 DNA reads TGTGCCAGCAGTGACGGACAGGGGAAGCATTCACCCCTCCACTTT.

The chain links TRBV6-5 to TRBJ1-5; tentatively, D is TRBD1 (5 bases). The ends were cut back, 7 bases at V and 2 bases at J, with 9 bases in the middle. The germline CDR1 and CDR2 sequences are MNHEY and SVGAGI. This CDR3 contains 13 residues. The CDR3 loop is CASIWGGNQPQHF. The CDR3 bases are TGTGCCAGCATTTGGGGGGGCAATCAGCCCCAGCATTTT.

This clone was seen a few times. The chain links TRBV6-1 to TRBJ2-3; D might be TRBD1 (6 bases). V was clipped by 2 bases and J by 4 bases, with 10 bases between them. The germline V gene encodes CDR1 MNHNS and CDR2 SASEGT. This CDR3 contains 14 residues. The CDR3 DNA sequence: TGTGCCAGCAGTGAAAGACAGGTCCCAGATACGCAGTATTTT. It yields the protein CASSERQVPDTQYF.

This clone showed up just a few times. The genes are TRBV29-1 and TRBJ1-2; 8 bases line up with TRBD1. The trim removed 4 bases at V and 4 bases at J, leaving 8 bases unmatched. The length of the CDR3 is 14 residues. The V gene's germline CDR1 is SQVTM and CDR2 ANQGSEA. For the CDR3, the DNA is TGCAGCGTTGGGGGGCAGGGGGCCATCTATGGCTACACCTTC. Its protein product is CSVGGQGAIYGYTF.

The chain has TRBV29-1 and TRBJ2-7, with TRBD1 as a possible D gene (6 bases). Germline CDR1 and CDR2: SQVTM and ANQGSEA. This CDR3 has 16 residues. V was clipped by 1 base and J by 2 bases, with 18 bases between them. The CDR3 here is CSVEGVQGRGTYEQYF. The DNA of the CDR3 is TGCAGCGTTGAAGGGGTGCAGGGGCGTGGGACCTACGAGCAGTACTTC.

V gene TRBV7-8 combines with J gene TRBJ2-5; TRBD1 is a possible D gene (5 bases). From germline, CDR1 is SGHVS and CDR2 FQNEAQ. This CDR3 is built from 13 residues. Trimming stripped 4 bases from V and 2 bases from J, with 8 bases between. The CDR3 loop reads CASSSDRQETQYF. The DNA for the CDR3 is TGTGCCAGCAGCTCCGACAGACAAGAGACCCAGTACTTC.

V gene TRBV7-2 combines with J gene TRBJ2-5, with 9 bases lining up with TRBD2. The CDR3 runs to 15 residues. Germline CDR1 and CDR2: SGHTA and FQGNSA. J was trimmed by 5 bases and V by 5 bases; bases with no gene match: 9. The CDR3 DNA reads as TGTGCCAGCAGCCCCATGACTAGCGGTGCGGAGACCCAGTACTTC. Amino acid sequence: CASSPMTSGAETQYF. The full variable domain, its missing parts supplied by reference TRBV7-2 and TRBJ2-5, is GAGVSQSPSNKVTEKGKDVELRCDPISGHTALYWYRQSLGQGLEFLIYFQGNSAPDKSGLPSDRFSAERTGGSVSTLTIQRTQQEDSAVYLCASSPMTSGAETQYFGPGTRLLVL.

This chain uses TRBV28 with TRBJ1-2; D gene unclear. The CDR3 totals 14 residues. The germline V and J ends were trimmed by 5 bases and 5 bases, with 15 bases remaining between them. CDR1 MDHEN and CDR2 SYDVKM come from the germline V gene. The CDR3 DNA reads TGTGCCAGCAGTCCCGTGGGCTCGTTTTATGGCTACACCTTC. It specifies CASSPVGSFYGYTF.

V and J are TRBV19 and TRBJ1-3; TRBD1 agrees at 12 bases. V lost 3 bases and J lost 2; bases outside the gene matches: 2. CDR1 is LNHDA and CDR2 is SQIVND in the germline V gene (reference sequence). CDR3 length equals 16 residues. CDR3 residues: CASSMGQGAAGNTIYF. For the CDR3, the DNA is TGTGCCAGTAGTATGGGACAGGGGGCAGCTGGAAACACCATATATTTT.

The genes are TRBV19 and TRBJ2-1, with 7 bases aligning to TRBD2. Germline CDR1 LNHDA, CDR2 SQIVND (reference sequence). The CDR3 is 16 amino acids. After removal of 1 base from V and 4 bases from J, the junction contained 7 bases not matched to a gene. In DNA form, the CDR3 reads TGTGCCAGTAGTATAGCCGAGGGCGGGAGATACAATGAGCAGTTCTTC. It codes for CASSIAEGGRYNEQFF.